The sequence of this T cell receptor (beta chain) was determined in a study of T cell repertoires in cytomegalovirus infection. Notes on the study in general: There were carriers of CMV plus the relevant HLA, and cumulative public TCR beta family frequency identified them.

Each CDR3 protein is one row after TCRdb ran MiXCR on the reads. This sample carries approximately 1,000,000 distinct CDR3 sequences, around 31% of them seen once, and the ten largest clones take around 15%. This clonotype was seen many times. What it recognizes is unknown. J lost 0 bases, V lost 5 bases, and 14 bases had no gene match. Germline V lookup: CDR1 MNHEY, CDR2 SMNVEV (reference sequence). This CDR3 is built from 18 residues. The rearrangement uses TRBV27 and TRBJ1-1, with 8 bases identical to TRBD1. This clonotype was obtained from a human donor in good health (CMV status not recorded). Some clones in this sample may be carry-over from other donors' samples. The sequenced sample was cultured CD8+ T cells from PBMCs, obtained from culture after CMV antigen stimulation. In DNA, the CDR3 is TGTGCCAGCAGTCCCCTTGGGTCTACAGGGGGTTTGAACACTGAAGCTTTCTTT. This translates into CASSPLGSTGGLNTEAFF.